These 29 T cell receptor beta chains were all obtained from the same sample, sequenced in a study of blood T cell repertoires in COVID-19. Profiled with immunoSEQ multiplex PCR; TCRdb holds only in-frame clones, not every one. The sample consists of tens of thousands of clones, approximately 90% of them appearing once. Sequencing was performed on peripheral blood. These receptors came from a human donor with active COVID-19. The donor label of this sample is uncertain.

The chain links TRBV7-9 to TRBJ1-2; D ambiguous. Germline lookup yields CDR1 SEHNR and CDR2 FQNEAQ (reference sequence). Trimming took off 4 bases at V and 0 bases at J, with 12 bases between the two ends. The CDR3 is 15 amino acids. The CDR3 nucleotides are TGTGCCAGCAGCTCCGGGGAGAGCGCTAACTATGGCTACACCTTC. Translating gives CASSSGESANYGYTF.

This clone was picked up one time. The CDR3 here is CASSRGSGGVQETQYF. CDR3 DNA sequence: TGTGCCAGCAGCCGTGGGAGCGGGGGGGTACAAGAGACCCAGTACTTC. This chain connects TRBV13 to TRBJ2-5, with 10 bases lining up with TRBD2. The V gene end was trimmed by 5 bases and the J gene end by 2 bases; junction bases not matched to a gene: 8. The CDR3 has 16 amino acids. Germline CDR1 is PRHDT and CDR2 is FYEKMQ (reference sequence).

The chain is built from TRBV7-6 and TRBJ2-2, with D maybe TRBD2 (7 bases). This CDR3 region has 16 residues. CDR1 and CDR2 from the germline V gene are SGHVS and FNYEAQ. The V and J ends lost 4 bases and 2 bases respectively, with 14 bases between them. CDR3 sequence: CASSSPGGLNTGELFF. As DNA, the CDR3 is TGTGCCAGCAGCTCCCCGGGGGGCCTTAACACCGGGGAGCTGTTTTTT.

V and J are TRBV9 and TRBJ2-2; no clear D gene. With 3 bases removed from V and 5 bases from J, the gap between germline ends came to 8 bases. The germline V gene encodes CDR1 SGDLS and CDR2 YYNGEE. The CDR3 loop spans 13 amino acids. The CDR3 loop reads CASSATETGELFF. The CDR3 nucleotides are TGTGCCAGCAGCGCAACAGAGACCGGGGAGCTGTTTTTT. The full variable domain, with the rest looked up from reference TRBV9 and TRBJ2-2, is DSGVTQTPKHLITATGQRVTLRCSPRSGDLSVYWYQQSLDQGLQFLIQYYNGEERAKGNILERFSAQQFPDLHSELNLSSLELGDSALYFCASSATETGELFFGEGSRLTVL.

The rearrangement joins TRBV12-5 to TRBJ1-5; perhaps TRBD1 as D (6 bases). The CDR3 extends over 16 amino acids. Per the germline V gene, CDR1 is LGHNT and CDR2 is FRNRAP. V gave up 8 bases and J gave up 1 base, with 18 bases separating them. The CDR3 DNA reads TGTGCTAGTCAGGGAGGGGGAGTCCTGAGCAATCAGCCCCAGCATTTT. Translation gives CASQGGGVLSNQPQHF.

The chain employs TRBV19 and TRBJ2-7; 8 positions agree with TRBD1. The CDR3 sequence is 13 residues long. The V gene's germline CDR1 is LNHDA and CDR2 SQIVND (reference sequence). Trimming removed 6 bases from V and 3 bases from J; junction bases left unmatched: 4. CDR3 protein: CASRPTGVYEQYF. The CDR3 DNA reads as TGTGCCAGTAGGCCGACAGGGGTCTACGAGCAGTACTTC. Combining the CDR3 with reference TRBV19 and TRBJ2-7 gives the whole variable domain DGGITQSPKYLFRKEGQNVTLSCEQNLNHDAMYWYRQDPGQGLRLIYYSQIVNDFQKGDIAEGYSVSREKKESFPLTVTSAQKNPTAFYLCASRPTGVYEQYFGPGTRLTVT.

The chain couples TRBV6-5 to TRBJ1-2; D remains unclear. This CDR3 has 14 residues. CDR1 is MNHEY and CDR2 is SVGAGI in the germline V gene. Trimming stripped 5 bases from V and 0 bases from J, with 10 bases between. CDR3 sequence: CASSPYTANYGYTF. The DNA of the CDR3 is TGTGCCAGCAGTCCGTATACGGCTAACTATGGCTACACCTTC.

The chain links TRBV5-1 to TRBJ1-2, with TRBD1 identical over 7 bases. The CDR3 loop spans 14 amino acids. Trimming at V came to 4 bases and at J to 4 bases, leaving 7 bases not matched to a gene. CDR1 is SGHRS and CDR2 is YFSETQ in the germline V gene. The CDR3 nucleotides read TGCGCCAGCAGCGCTGGGACAGCATTCTATGGCTACACCTTC. It specifies CASSAGTAFYGYTF.

The chain carries TRBV15 and TRBJ2-5; possibly TRBD2 for D (6 bases). V lost 5 bases and J 4 bases, leaving 14 bases between the germline ends. The germline V gene encodes CDR1 LNHNV and CDR2 YYDKDF (reference sequence). This CDR3 is built from 14 residues. CDR3 DNA sequence: TGTGCCACCAGCCCGGCGCGGGGTGTAGAGACCCAGTACTTC. This codes for CATSPARGVETQYF.

The rearrangement uses TRBV5-1 and TRBJ2-3; 10 bases are shared with TRBD2. The CDR3 runs 18 residues. Germline CDR1 is SGHRS and CDR2 is YFSETQ. J was trimmed by 1 base and V by 4 bases; bases with no gene match: 12. The CDR3 coding sequence is TGCGCCAGCAGCCTCCCGAGAGCGGGGGGGCCGGGCACAGATACGCAGTATTTT. Residues: CASSLPRAGGPGTDTQYF.

This clone has just a few counts. This sequence joins TRBV7-2 and TRBJ1-1; no firm D call. The V gene's germline CDR1 is SGHTA and CDR2 FQGNSA. V dropped 1 base and J dropped 2 bases, with 8 bases sitting between them. The CDR3 runs to 14 residues. CDR3 protein: CASSLEPTNTEAFF. CDR3 nucleotide sequence: TGTGCCAGCAGCTTAGAGCCCACTAACACTGAAGCTTTCTTT.

The chain links TRBV6-2 or TRBV6-3 to TRBJ2-5; D may be TRBD2 (6 bases). This CDR3 spans 17 amino acids. The V and J ends lost 2 bases and 0 bases respectively, with 16 bases between them. CDR1 is MNHEY and CDR2 is SVGEGT in the germline V gene. The CDR3 is CASSYRLAQKYQETQYF. DNA for the CDR3: TGTGCCAGCAGTTACCGGCTAGCGCAGAAGTACCAAGAGACCCAGTACTTC.

This chain joins TRBV9 and TRBJ2-7, with D possibly TRBD1 on 6 matching bases. Germline CDR1 and CDR2: SGDLS and YYNGEE. With 0 bases removed from V and 2 bases from J, the gap between germline ends came to 9 bases. This CDR3 region has 14 residues. The CDR3 loop is CASSVGQGTYEQYF. The CDR3 DNA reads TGTGCCAGCAGCGTAGGGCAGGGGACCTACGAGCAGTACTTC. The full variable domain, completed using reference TRBV9 and TRBJ2-7, is DSGVTQTPKHLITATGQRVTLRCSPRSGDLSVYWYQQSLDQGLQFLIQYYNGEERAKGNILERFSAQQFPDLHSELNLSSLELGDSALYFCASSVGQGTYEQYFGPGTRLTVT.

This rearrangement joins TRBV27 to TRBJ2-5, with TRBD1 matching 11 bases. The length of the CDR3 is 15 residues. The germline V gene encodes CDR1 MNHEY and CDR2 SMNVEV (reference sequence). The trim removed 7 bases at V and 5 bases at J, leaving 9 bases unmatched. The DNA for the CDR3 is TGTGCCAGCAAACCCTTGGACAGGGGGCCTGAGACCCAGTACTTC. Translating gives CASKPLDRGPETQYF.

This rearrangement joins TRBV4-2 to TRBJ1-2, with D hard to call. The germline gives CDR1 LGHNA, CDR2 YNFKEQ. This CDR3 contains 13 residues. V shed 4 bases and J shed 0 bases, with 6 bases lying between them. The CDR3 DNA reads TGTGCCAGCAGCCCCCTAGCTAACTATGGCTACACCTTC. It codes for CASSPLANYGYTF.

This clone was picked up one time. This chain joins TRBV19 and TRBJ2-2, with D possibly TRBD1 on 5 matching bases. Trimming left V 4 bases short and J 3 bases short, with 12 bases between. This CDR3 spans 15 amino acids. Germline V gene sequence: CDR1 LNHDA, CDR2 SQIVND (reference sequence). The CDR3 DNA follows: TGTGCCAGTAGTACCCAAGACAGAGACACCGGGGAGCTGTTTTTT. This sequence encodes CASSTQDRDTGELFF.

J is TRBJ1-2 and V is TRBV6-1; the match to TRBD1 covers 7 bases. The CDR3 totals 14 residues. V lost 3 bases to trimming and J lost 2 bases; unmatched junction nucleotides: 3. CDR1 and CDR2 from the germline V gene are MNHNS and SASEGT. This CDR3 reads CASSEYRGNYGYTF. The CDR3 coding sequence is TGTGCCAGCAGTGAGTACAGGGGAAACTATGGCTACACCTTC.

The rearrangement uses TRBV19 and TRBJ2-7, with 7 nucleotides matching TRBD1. After removal of 4 bases from V and 3 bases from J, the junction contained 3 bases not matched to a gene. CDR1 and CDR2 from the germline V gene are LNHDA and SQIVND (reference sequence). The CDR3 has 13 amino acids. The CDR3 nucleotides read TGTGCCAGTAGTAGGGGACAGAACTACGAGCAGTACTTC. This encodes CASSRGQNYEQYF. The variable domain in full, with the rest retrieved from reference TRBV19 and TRBJ2-7, is DGGITQSPKYLFRKEGQNVTLSCEQNLNHDAMYWYRQDPGQGLRLIYYSQIVNDFQKGDIAEGYSVSREKKESFPLTVTSAQKNPTAFYLCASSRGQNYEQYFGPGTRLTVT.

The rearrangement uses TRBV21-1 and TRBJ2-1; the table's D call, TRBD1, has no DNA check behind it. TRBV21-1 is labeled a pseudogene. The CDR3 runs 16 residues. CDR3 sequence reads: CASSIKGQGKSNEQFF. CDR3 nucleotide sequence: TGTGCCAGCAGCATCAAGGGACAGGGAAAATCGAATGAGCAGTTCTTC.

This rearrangement joins TRBV19 to TRBJ1-3; tentatively, D is TRBD1 (5 bases). CDR3 length: 15 residues. Germline V lookup: CDR1 LNHDA, CDR2 SQIVND (reference sequence). V was shortened by 7 bases and J by 2 bases, with 15 bases between the two germline ends. CDR3 amino acids: CASIGSGSPGNTIYF. DNA of the CDR3: TGTGCCAGTATTGGATCAGGGTCTCCTGGAAACACCATATATTTT.

This clone was recorded once. The chain employs TRBV5-1 and TRBJ2-7, with D unresolved. Germline V gene lookup returns CDR1 SGHRS and CDR2 YFSETQ. V was trimmed by 0 bases and J by 0 bases, leaving 10 bases between them. The CDR3 totals 15 residues. In DNA form, the CDR3 reads TGCGCCAGCAGCTTGGACTTGGCTAGCTCCTACGAGCAGTACTTC. Translated: CASSLDLASSYEQYF.

This rearrangement joins TRBV9 to TRBJ1-3; possibly TRBD1 for D (6 bases). Germline values: CDR1 SGDLS, CDR2 YYNGEE. This CDR3 is 14 amino acids long. V was trimmed by 4 bases and J by 4 bases, leaving 12 bases between them. In nucleotides, the CDR3 is TGTGCCAGCAGCCCGGGGGGGGCGGGAAACACCATATATTTT. Amino acids: CASSPGGAGNTIYF.

The rearrangement joins TRBV6-4 to TRBJ2-7; possible D gene TRBD2, 6 bases. CDR1 and CDR2 from the germline V gene are MRHNA and SNTAGT. Deletions cut 6 bases from V and 0 bases from J, with 18 bases between. The CDR3 loop spans 16 amino acids. CDR3 protein: CASSGTRRFSSYEQYF. The CDR3 DNA sequence: TGTGCCAGCAGCGGGACTCGTCGGTTTAGCTCCTACGAGCAGTACTTC.

CDR3 loop: CASSLGPRGGITEAFF. The CDR3 bases are TGTGCCAGCAGCTTAGGCCCTAGAGGGGGCATCACTGAAGCTTTCTTT. This chain uses TRBV7-8 with TRBJ1-1; TRBD1 agrees at 7 bases. Trimming cost V 1 base and J 4 bases; bases outside gene matches: 9. CDR3 size: 16 residues. In germline, CDR1 is SGHVS, CDR2 FQNEAQ.

The rearrangement links TRBV5-7 to TRBJ2-7; 10 positions match TRBD1. TRBV5-7 falls under the ORF class, with uncertain function. The V segment lost 7 bases and the J segment 3 bases; nucleotides outside the gene matches: 13. This CDR3 has 16 amino acids. CDR3 coding DNA: TGTGCCAGCCCCCTTACTCCCGGGACAGGGGACTACGAGCAGTACTTC. Translated: CASPLTPGTGDYEQYF.

The V call is TRBV5-4, the J call TRBJ2-7, with 9 positions matching TRBD2. From germline, CDR1 is SGHNT and CDR2 YYREEE (reference sequence). CDR3 length: 16 residues. V was pared by 4 bases and J by 0 bases, with 8 bases of the junction left unmatched. For the CDR3, the DNA is TGTGCCAGCAGCCCGATAGCGGGGGTTACCTCCTACGAGCAGTACTTC. Amino acids: CASSPIAGVTSYEQYF.

This clone was recorded once. The chain joins TRBV3-1 (or the pseudogene TRBV3-2) to TRBJ2-2; D may be TRBD1 (5 bases). Trimming shortened V by 0 bases and J by 6 bases, and 20 bases separated the two germline ends. CDR1 LGHDT and CDR2 YNNKEL come from the germline V gene (reference sequence). CDR3 length equals 18 residues. In nucleotides, the CDR3 is TGTGCCAGCAGCCAAGACCCCCCCAGGGTTGTTTTTGCCGGGGAGCTGTTTTTT. Its protein product is CASSQDPPRVVFAGELFF.

This clone was picked up one time. V gene TRBV27 combines with J gene TRBJ1-3, with TRBD1 matching 10 bases. The CDR3 is made up of 16 amino acids. Germline CDR1 and CDR2: MNHEY and SMNVEV (reference sequence). The trim removed 5 bases at V and 2 bases at J, leaving 6 bases unmatched. The CDR3 here is CASSPFGQGAGNTIYF. The CDR3 region has the DNA TGTGCCAGCAGTCCCTTCGGACAGGGGGCTGGAAACACCATATATTTT.

This clone was recorded only once. This chain connects TRBV25-1 to TRBJ1-1; D unresolved. Trimming took off 6 bases at V and 3 bases at J, with 14 bases between the two ends. Germline V gene sequence: CDR1 MGHDK, CDR2 SYGVNS. CDR3 length: 14 amino acids. The CDR3 reads CASRGPGGYTEAFF. CDR3 nucleotide sequence: TGTGCCAGCAGAGGGCCCGGAGGGTACACTGAAGCTTTCTTT.